Listed here are 20 T cell receptor beta chains from one sample, sequenced in a study of persistence of HIV-infected CD4 T cells. These receptors have no known antigen. This nonspecific control used anti-CD3/anti-CD28 bead stimulation of CD4+ T cells. Sorting of responding CD4+ T cells relied on upregulated CD40 ligand together with CD69. This was the immunoSEQ version 4 assay in survey mode. The assay was immunoSEQ multiplex PCR, and TCRdb's table has in-frame clones only and misses some. The profile shows 40,000 to 60,000 clones, approximately 90% of them singletons. Sequencing used CD4+ T cells sorted from PBMCs after approximately 20-hour stimulation, obtained from a patient who received antiretroviral therapy. The source of these receptors is an adult woman with HIV who was CMV-seropositive.

The chain couples TRBV24-1 to TRBJ2-2; 9 bases fit TRBD1. From germline, CDR1 is KGHDR and CDR2 SFDVKD. With V trimmed by 4 bases and J by 7 bases, 18 bases remained unmatched. This CDR3 comprises 19 residues. In DNA, the CDR3 is TGTGCCACCAGTGACCCTAATAACCCGGGACAGGGTATTGTCGGGGAGCTGTTTTTT. Translating it yields CATSDPNNPGQGIVGELFF.

The rearrangement links TRBV25-1 to TRBJ1-5, with D possibly matching TRBD1 (6 bases). Germline loops: CDR1 MGHDK, CDR2 SYGVNS. Deletions cut 4 bases from V and 6 bases from J, with 10 bases between. The CDR3 runs 13 residues. The CDR3 DNA reads as TGTGCCAGCAGTGCAGGGGACTCTCAGCCCCAGCATTTT. It yields the protein CASSAGDSQPQHF. The full variable domain, its missing parts supplied by reference TRBV25-1 and TRBJ1-5, is EADIYQTPRYLVIGTGKKITLECSQTMGHDKMYWYQQDPGMELHLIHYSYGVNSTEKGDLSSESTVSRIRTEHFPLTLESARPSHTSQYLCASSAGDSQPQHFGDGTRLSIL.

This chain connects TRBV25-1 to TRBJ2-1, with unresolved D. Germline V gene sequence: CDR1 MGHDK, CDR2 SYGVNS. Trimming pared 6 bases from V and 8 bases from J, leaving 8 bases between. CDR3 length equals 11 residues. The CDR3 sequence is CASSWLYEQFF. CDR3 nucleotide sequence: TGTGCCAGCAGCTGGCTGTATGAGCAGTTCTTC.

The chain links TRBV5-1 to TRBJ1-2, with 9 bases lining up with TRBD1. The V and J ends lost 2 bases and 3 bases, in that order; junction bases with no gene match: 2. CDR1 is SGHRS, CDR2 YFSETQ, per germline. This CDR3 comprises 14 residues. CDR3 DNA sequence: TGCGCCAGCAGCTTCGACAGGGGGGACTATGGCTACACCTTC. Residues: CASSFDRGDYGYTF.

This rearrangement joins TRBV30 to TRBJ1-6; 9 nucleotides match TRBD1. The CDR3 spans 16 residues. Trimming cost V 2 bases and J 8 bases; bases outside gene matches: 10. Germline V gene lookup returns CDR1 GTSNPN and CDR2 SVGIG (reference sequence). The CDR3 region has the DNA TGTGCCTGGAGTCCGGTTATAGGACAGGGGTATTCACCCCTCCACTTT. Residues: CAWSPVIGQGYSPLHF.

The rearrangement links TRBV7-3 to TRBJ2-1; tentative D call: TRBD1 (6 bases). Germline-derived CDR1 and CDR2 are SGHTA and FQGTGA. This CDR3 spans 15 amino acids. Trimming pared 8 bases from V and 0 bases from J, leaving 14 bases between. The CDR3 bases are TGTGCCAGCTTAGAACAGGGCGGCTCCTACAATGAGCAGTTCTTC. It is translated as CASLEQGGSYNEQFF.

This chain connects TRBV5-6 to TRBJ1-2; the D is unclear. Germline V CDR1 and CDR2: SGHDT, YYEEEE. V lost 0 bases, J lost 4 bases, and 4 bases lay in between. The CDR3 consists of 12 residues. CDR3 DNA sequence: TGTGCCAGCAGCTTGGATGGCTATGGCTACACCTTC. Protein sequence: CASSLDGYGYTF.

This clone has just one count. The chain has TRBV5-1 and TRBJ1-2, with 8 bases identical to TRBD1. Germline CDR1 SGHRS, CDR2 YFSETQ. J lost 3 bases, V lost 3 bases, and 7 bases had no gene match. The CDR3 is made up of 15 amino acids. The CDR3 DNA follows: TGCGCCAGCAGCTGGGGGGACAGGTATGACTATGGCTACACCTTC. It is translated as CASSWGDRYDYGYTF.

J is TRBJ2-3 and V is TRBV19; D not certain. CDR3 length: 12 amino acids. Between the trimmed V and J ends, which lost 11 bases and 2 bases, there was a span of 11 bases. The germline gives CDR1 LNHDA, CDR2 SQIVND (reference sequence). The CDR3 sequence: CAVKGTTDTQYF. In nucleotides, the CDR3 is TGTGCCGTCAAAGGAACCACAGATACGCAGTATTTT.

A word on this clone: This CDR3 is also generated by other DNA sequences in the sample. The V and J genes are TRBV2 and TRBJ1-2; D is ambiguous. Germline V gene lookup returns CDR1 SNHLY and CDR2 FYNNEI. Trimming removed 5 bases at V and 1 base at J, with 8 bases between. The CDR3 consists of 13 residues. CDR3 sequence reads: CASSPDLNYGYTF. The DNA for the CDR3 is TGTGCCAGCAGTCCGGACCTTAACTATGGCTACACCTTC.

The chain has TRBV12-3 or TRBV12-4 and TRBJ1-1; D is undetermined. There are 13 residues in the CDR3. V lost 2 bases and J 1 base, leaving 5 bases between the germline ends. The CDR3 DNA reads as TGTGCCAGCAGTTTATCAGGGAACACTGAAGCTTTCTTT. It codes for CASSLSGNTEAFF.

The CDR3 region has the DNA TGTGCCAGCAAAGGGGGGGCCGACACAGATACGCAGTATTTT. Its translation is CASKGGADTDTQYF. The chain recombines TRBV9 with TRBJ2-3, with a weak D call TRBD2 (7 bases). The CDR3 length is 14 residues. In germline, CDR1 is SGDLS, CDR2 YYNGEE. Trimming stripped 6 bases from V and 2 bases from J, with 13 bases between.

This clone came up once. V and J are TRBV24-1 and TRBJ2-7, with 8 positions matching TRBD1. From germline, CDR1 is KGHDR and CDR2 SFDVKD. CDR3 length equals 15 residues. V gave up 4 bases and J gave up 6 bases; unmatched junction bases: 10. As DNA, the CDR3 is TGTGCCACCAGTGACCCAGGACAGGGTAGTACCGAGCAGTACTTC. Translating gives CATSDPGQGSTEQYF.

The chain employs TRBV6-6 and TRBJ1-2; D gene ambiguous. The CDR3 has 15 amino acids. V was clipped by 0 bases and J by 4 bases, with 12 bases between them. Looked up from germline, CDR1 is MNHNY and CDR2 is SVGAGI (reference sequence). This CDR3 reads CASSYSSGRSYGYTF. DNA for the CDR3: TGTGCCAGCAGTTACTCGAGCGGCAGGAGCTATGGCTACACCTTC.

This chain uses TRBV5-5 with TRBJ1-1, with 7 bases identical to TRBD1. V lost 2 bases to trimming and J lost 6 bases; unmatched junction nucleotides: 10. The CDR3 has 15 amino acids. CDR1 is SGHKS, CDR2 YYEKEE, per germline (reference sequence). The CDR3 loop reads CASSLRQGVGPEAFF. DNA for the CDR3: TGTGCCAGCAGCTTACGACAGGGCGTTGGGCCTGAAGCTTTCTTT.

V gene TRBV21-1 combines with J gene TRBJ1-5. TRBV21-1 is flagged as a pseudogene. This CDR3 contains 17 residues. CDR3 sequence reads: CASSKDRSEDSNQPQHF. For the CDR3, the DNA is TGTGCCAGCAGCAAAGATCGGTCAGAGGATAGCAATCAGCCCCAGCATTTT.

The V call is TRBV2, the J call TRBJ2-7; possibly TRBD1 for D (6 bases). This CDR3 has 13 residues. Trimming stripped 7 bases from V and 2 bases from J, with 12 bases between. The germline gives CDR1 SNHLY, CDR2 FYNNEI. CDR3 DNA sequence: TGTGCCAGCAAGTACAGGGACCCCTACGAGCAGTACTTC. As protein: CASKYRDPYEQYF.

CDR3 coding DNA: TGTGCCAGCAGCTTAAGACAGGCAGGAAACTTTGGAAACACCATATATTTT. Protein sequence: CASSLRQAGNFGNTIYF. The chain carries TRBV7-2 and TRBJ1-3; a weak D match, TRBD1 (6 bases). V shed 2 bases and J shed 3 bases, with 17 bases lying between them. Germline CDR1 and CDR2: SGHTA and FQGNSA. The CDR3 is 17 amino acids.

The rearrangement uses TRBV18 and TRBJ1-5; no definite D call. The length of the CDR3 is 13 residues. The V gene's germline CDR1 is KGHSH and CDR2 LQKENI. Trimming took 5 bases from V and 0 from J, leaving 5 bases between them. The CDR3 nucleotides read TGTGCCAGCTCAGGGGATAGCAATCAGCCCCAGCATTTT. Its protein is CASSGDSNQPQHF.

V usage is TRBV5-1 and J usage is TRBJ2-7; 10 positions match TRBD2. The CDR3 totals 16 residues. Germline V gene data show CDR1 as SGHRS and CDR2 as YFSETQ. J was trimmed by 2 bases and V by 3 bases; bases with no gene match: 8. Here the CDR3 reads CASSSRSAGGPYEQYF. CDR3 coding DNA: TGCGCCAGCAGCTCCCGATCAGCGGGAGGGCCCTACGAGCAGTACTTC. Variable domain in full (rest from reference TRBV5-1 and TRBJ2-7): KAGVTQTPRYLIKTRGQQVTLSCSPISGHRSVSWYQQTPGQGLQFLFEYFSETQRNKGNFPGRFSGRQFSNSRSEMNVSTLELGDSALYLCASSSRSAGGPYEQYFGPGTRLTVT.